This T cell receptor beta chain was sequenced during a study of T cell responses to AZD1222 COVID-19 vaccine. The protocol was immunoSEQ multiplex PCR, while the TCRdb copy is restricted to in-frame clones and leaves out a portion. The repertoire has roughly 150,000 clones, 89% of them found once; the top ten carry just over 5%. CDR3 length: 11 residues. V was clipped by 3 bases and J by 8 bases, with 6 bases between them. Germline V gives CDR1 SGHNT, CDR2 YYREEE (reference sequence). Remarks on this clone: Its specificity is not known.

Study-wide results and caveats: Donors were chiefly white British, with a greater number of females, and clonal diversity was perhaps underestimated.

The rearrangement joins TRBV5-4 to TRBJ2-4; D gene unclear. This receptor was identified in an adult in good health. Sample: peripheral blood, taken on day 0 of AZD1222 vaccination. CDR3 sequence reads: CASSSNDIQYF. The CDR3 DNA sequence: TGTGCCAGCAGCTCCAATGACATTCAGTACTTC.